These 26 T cell receptor beta chains were all obtained from the same sample, sequenced in a study of tumor and adjacent non-tumor tissue in lung cancer. Three rounds of nested PCR, following a modified ARM-PCR protocol, produced the TCRbeta library. From the multiplex PCR reads, TCRdb called clonotypes with MiXCR, one entry per CDR3 protein. The sample lists about 80,000 distinct CDR3 sequences; 80% were seen once. The template was RNA from unsorted bulk tissue. Input material: lung tumor tissue. These receptors all come from a woman aged 50 to 60 with non-small cell lung cancer.

CDR3 coding DNA: TGCAGCGGCTTAACAGGTGATAGCTACGAGCAGTACTTC. Its translation is CSGLTGDSYEQYF. V gene TRBV20-1 combines with J gene TRBJ2-7, with TRBD1 as a possible D gene (5 bases). The length of the CDR3 is 13 residues. Germline CDR1 DFQATT, CDR2 SNEGSKA (reference sequence).

Points on this clonotype: The junction shows a germline mismatch at one end, possibly a read error. V gene TRBV20-1 combines with J gene TRBJ2-1; 9 nucleotides align to TRBD1. Germline V lookup: CDR1 DFQATT, CDR2 SNEGSKA (reference sequence). The CDR3 spans 13 residues. CDR3 coding DNA: TGCATTGCCCGGGACAGGGCCTATAATGAGCAGTTCTTC. Translated: CIARDRAYNEQFF.

On this clonotype: Given the absence of the conserved phenylalanine or tryptophan at the CDR3 end, a read error is likely. This chain uses TRBV6-5 with TRBJ2-1; D is perhaps TRBD2 (6 bases). Trimming shortened V by 4 bases and J by 8 bases, and 6 bases separated the two germline ends. The CDR3 covers 11 residues. Looked up from germline, CDR1 is MNHEY and CDR2 is SVGAGI. This chain's CDR3 is CASSLADEQFL. The CDR3 DNA is TGTGCCAGCAGTTTAGCGGATGAGCAGTTCCTC.

Remarks on this clonotype: As the CDR3 is not closed by the conserved phenylalanine or tryptophan, this likely results from a read error. The chain uses TRBV29-1 and TRBJ1-2, with D possibly being TRBD1 (6 bases). Per germline, CDR1 SQVTM and CDR2 ANQGSEA. The V and J ends lost 8 bases and 6 bases respectively, with 22 bases between them. This CDR3 has 14 residues. CDR3 loop: CSIGPMGAIDGYTI. For the CDR3, the DNA is TGCAGCATTGGCCCCATGGGGGCCATCGATGGCTACACCATC.

This chain connects TRBV30 to TRBJ1-2; D is ambiguous. Between the trimmed V and J ends, which lost 3 bases and 1 base, there was a span of 9 bases. Germline values: CDR1 GTSNPN, CDR2 SVGIG (reference sequence). The length of the CDR3 is 13 residues. CDR3: CAWSRVDNYGYTF. The CDR3 DNA is TGTGCCTGGAGCCGGGTCGATAACTATGGCTACACCTTC.

This clonotype was detected once. Given the absence of the conserved phenylalanine or tryptophan at the CDR3 end, a read error is likely. This chain joins TRBV6-1 and TRBJ2-4, with a weak D call TRBD1 (6 bases). The length of the CDR3 is 17 residues. The germline gives CDR1 MNHNS, CDR2 SASEGT. The CDR3 spells CVSSEAYQGLAKNIQYL. The CDR3 DNA is TGTGTCAGCAGTGAAGCGTATCAGGGGTTAGCCAAAAACATTCAGTACTTG.

The rearrangement uses TRBV20-1 and TRBJ2-1, with D possibly being TRBD1 or TRBD2 (5 bases each). The CDR3 runs to 19 residues. The V end lost 0 bases, the J end lost 4 bases, and 25 bases lay between the germline ends. CDR1 and CDR2 from the germline V gene are DFQATT and SNEGSKA (reference sequence). The chain's CDR3 is CSARDWGGEGWKGYNEQFF. For the CDR3, the DNA is TGCAGTGCTAGAGATTGGGGCGGAGAGGGATGGAAGGGGTACAATGAGCAGTTCTTC.

CDR3 bases: TGTGCCAGTAATCCGGGACAGCACAACAATGAGCAGTTCTTC. Protein product: CASNPGQHNNEQFF. The chain employs TRBV28 and TRBJ2-1; 7 bases are a match to TRBD1. Per germline, CDR1 MDHEN and CDR2 SYDVKM. Unmatched junction bases numbered 10, after V lost 9 bases and J lost 5 bases. The CDR3 runs to 14 residues.

This clonotype was counted at least ten times. Just one base apart from a much larger clone, this may be a read error. The chain has TRBV20-1 and TRBJ2-4; perhaps TRBD2 as D (5 bases). The CDR3 loop spans 13 amino acids. V was pared by 7 bases and J by 6 bases, with 16 bases between. In germline, CDR1 is DFQATT, CDR2 SNEGSKA (reference sequence). CDR3 amino acids: CSVTKTSTNIQYF. CDR3 in DNA: TGCAGTGTGACTAAAACGTCCACAAACATTCAGTACTTC.

This chain joins TRBV29-1 and TRBJ1-1, with D uncertain. Germline loops: CDR1 SQVTM, CDR2 ANQGSEA. This CDR3 spans 14 amino acids. The CDR3 DNA follows: TGCAACGTAGATGAGCCCCTTAAGGGAGCTGAAGCTTTCTTT. Its protein is CNVDEPLKGAEAFF.

For this clonotype: One end of the junction is discordant with germline, which a read error may explain. The rearrangement uses TRBV6-6 and TRBJ2-6; D unresolved. Per germline, CDR1 MNHNY and CDR2 SVGAGI (reference sequence). The CDR3 length is 17 residues. The CDR3 sequence is CASSYPGGSSGVNVLTF. The CDR3 DNA reads as TGTGCCAGCAGTTACCCCGGCGGATCCTCTGGGGTCAACGTCCTGACTTTC.

With respect to this clonotype: Its ends do not fully match the called genes, so a read error is possible. CDR3 residues: CASSLLAVANEQFF. In DNA, the CDR3 is TGTGCCAGCAGCTTATTAGCGGTAGCGAATGAGCAGTTCTTC. This rearrangement joins TRBV28 to TRBJ2-1; D perhaps matches TRBD2 (6 bases). The CDR3 covers 14 residues. Germline V CDR1 and CDR2: MDHEN, SYDVKM. Full variable domain (missing parts from reference TRBV28 and TRBJ2-1): DVKVTQSSRYLVKRTGEKVFLECVQDMDHENMFWYRQDPGLGLRLIYFSYDVKMKEKGDIPEGYSVSREKKERFSLILESASTNQTSMYLCASSLLAVANEQFFGPGTRLTVL.

As for this clonotype: The junction departs from germline at one end; a sequencing error may be responsible. J is TRBJ2-1 and V is TRBV11-2; the D is unclear. The CDR3 is 15 amino acids. Germline V lookup: CDR1 SGHAT, CDR2 FQNNGV. For the CDR3, the DNA is TGTGCCATCAGCTTAGTGGGAAACCCCTACAATGAGCAGTTCTTC. It is translated as CAISLVGNPYNEQFF.

As regards this clonotype: One end of the junction does not line up with germline, which may come from a read error. J is TRBJ1-5 and V is TRBV20-1, with TRBD1 as a possible D gene (5 bases). Germline CDR1 DFQATT, CDR2 SNEGSKA (reference sequence). This CDR3 is built from 12 residues. The CDR3, as DNA: TGCAGTGCTAATAGGGGTATTCAGCCTCAGCTTTTT. Its protein product is CSANRGIQPQLF.

Of note for this clonotype: Germline and junction disagree at one end, which may indicate a read error. The genes are TRBV5-1 and TRBJ2-5; 7 bases line up with TRBD1. Germline CDR1 is SGHRS and CDR2 is YFSETQ. The CDR3 is 14 amino acids. The CDR3 sequence: CASSLDRLQGTQYF. CDR3 nucleotide sequence: TGCGCCAGCAGTTTGGACAGGTTACAAGGGACCCAGTACTTC.

To note about this clonotype: One base away lies a much larger clone, so this may be a sequencing read error. This chain links TRBV19 with TRBJ2-6; no definite D call. The V end was cut by 2 bases, the J end by 4 bases, with 3 bases between. Germline V gene data show CDR1 as LNHDA and CDR2 as SQIVND (reference sequence). This CDR3 contains 13 residues. The CDR3 sequence: CASSITGANVLTF. The CDR3 coding sequence is TGTGCCAGTAGTATAACCGGGGCCAACGTCCTGACTTTC.

About this clonotype itself: The CDR3 carries no conserved terminal phenylalanine or tryptophan, so it likely arises from a read error. The rearrangement uses TRBV20-1 and TRBJ2-7; D is possibly TRBD2 (5 bases). The CDR3 runs to 13 residues. CDR1 and CDR2 (germline): DFQATT, SNEGSKA (reference sequence). V lost 4 bases to trimming and J lost 3 bases, with 13 bases between them. CDR3: CSANGADYYEQYL. CDR3 bases: TGCAGTGCTAACGGTGCAGACTACTACGAGCAGTACTTA.

Points on this clonotype: The junction departs from the called germline gene at one end, perhaps through a read error. This chain uses TRBV4-2 with TRBJ2-5; TRBD1 matches at 10 bases. Per the germline V gene, CDR1 is LGHNA and CDR2 is YNFKEQ. The CDR3 is made up of 16 amino acids. This CDR3 reads CASSQGTGVVRWTQYF. In DNA, the CDR3 is TGTGCCAGCAGTCAAGGGACAGGGGTGGTTCGATGGACCCAGTACTTC.

A remark on this clonotype: The junction and the germline gene differ at one end; a read error may be behind it. The chain is built from TRBV10-3 and TRBJ2-7; D remains unclear. The V gene's germline CDR1 is ENHRY and CDR2 SYGVKD. This CDR3 has 14 residues. CDR3 in amino acids: CAVSEAQLHLEQYF. CDR3 coding DNA: TGTGCCGTCAGTGAGGCCCAATTACACCTTGAGCAGTACTTT.

Concerning this clonotype: One base away lies a much larger clone, so this may be a sequencing read error. The V gene is TRBV5-1, the J gene TRBJ2-2; D perhaps matches TRBD2 (5 bases). There are 15 residues in the CDR3. Per the germline V gene, CDR1 is SGHRS and CDR2 is YFSETQ. CDR3 sequence reads: CANSLVGVDTGELFF. Here the CDR3 DNA reads TGCGCCAACAGCTTGGTCGGGGTGGACACCGGGGAGCTGTTTTTT.

This clonotype was picked up many times. The chain couples TRBV5-1 to TRBJ2-3; possible D gene TRBD2, 6 bases. This CDR3 is built from 16 residues. Germline CDR1 is SGHRS and CDR2 is YFSETQ. Trimming removed 3 bases at V and 3 bases at J, with 17 bases between. The CDR3, as DNA: TGCGCCAGCAGCTGGAGGGTGTTCGTCGGGACAGATACGCAGTATTTT. It translates to CASSWRVFVGTDTQYF.

In regard to this clonotype: One end of the junction is discordant with germline, which a read error may explain. The V gene is TRBV4-3, the J gene TRBJ2-6; D gene unclear. Per the germline V gene, CDR1 is LGHNA and CDR2 is YSLEER. The CDR3 runs 18 residues. The CDR3 nucleotides are TGCGCCAGCAACCAAGGAAATGATGGGAACTCTGGGGCCAACGTCCTGACTTTC. Translating it yields CASNQGNDGNSGANVLTF.

As for this clonotype: This likely comes from a read error, as the CDR3 has no conserved phenylalanine or tryptophan at its end. The rearrangement uses TRBV6-2 or TRBV6-3 and TRBJ2-1; D gene unclear. V lost 6 bases and J 9 bases, leaving 9 bases between the germline ends. The CDR3 loop spans 11 amino acids. Germline lookup yields CDR1 MNHEY and CDR2 SVGEGT. The CDR3 reads CASSVGVEQFL. For the CDR3, the DNA is TGTGCCAGCAGCGTAGGTGTTGAGCAGTTCTTA.

This chain uses TRBV28 with TRBJ2-1; 7 bases agree with TRBD1. This CDR3 is built from 16 residues. With 7 bases clipped from V and 0 bases from J, the junction kept 9 bases outside the gene matches. The germline gives CDR1 MDHEN, CDR2 SYDVKM. The CDR3 spells CASNHRTGPSYNEQFF. The DNA of the CDR3 is TGTGCCAGCAACCATCGGACAGGACCCTCCTACAATGAGCAGTTCTTC.

A word on this clonotype: An end of the junction differs from the germline gene, which may be a read error. The rearrangement uses TRBV29-1 and TRBJ2-1; D is perhaps TRBD1 (6 bases). Germline V gene lookup returns CDR1 SQVTM and CDR2 ANQGSEA. This CDR3 has 12 amino acids. CDR3 protein: CTVEAEAGEQLF. The DNA of the CDR3 is TGCACCGTTGAAGCCGAGGCAGGGGAGCAGCTCTTC.

A remark on this clonotype: Mismatch with germline at one junction end may stem from a read error. CDR3 protein: CTARDQLGGNERFF. The CDR3 nucleotides are TGCACTGCTAGAGATCAACTGGGGGGGAATGAGCGGTTCTTC. This chain connects TRBV20-1 to TRBJ2-1, with 7 bases aligning to TRBD2. Germline CDR1 and CDR2: DFQATT and SNEGSKA (reference sequence). This CDR3 contains 14 residues.